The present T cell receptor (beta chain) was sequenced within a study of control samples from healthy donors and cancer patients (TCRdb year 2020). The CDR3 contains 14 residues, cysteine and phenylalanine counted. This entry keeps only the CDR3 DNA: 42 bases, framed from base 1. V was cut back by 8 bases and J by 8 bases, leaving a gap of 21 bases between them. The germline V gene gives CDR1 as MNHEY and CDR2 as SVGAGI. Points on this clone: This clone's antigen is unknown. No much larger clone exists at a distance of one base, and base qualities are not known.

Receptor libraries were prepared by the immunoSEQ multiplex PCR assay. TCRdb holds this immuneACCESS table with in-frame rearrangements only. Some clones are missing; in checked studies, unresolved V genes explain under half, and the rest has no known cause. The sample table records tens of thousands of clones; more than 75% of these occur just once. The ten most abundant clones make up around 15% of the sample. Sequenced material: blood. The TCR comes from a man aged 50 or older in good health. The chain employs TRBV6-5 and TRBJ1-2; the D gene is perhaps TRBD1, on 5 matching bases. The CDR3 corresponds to CASSRPAGTDGYTF. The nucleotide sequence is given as TGTGCCAGCTCCCGCCCGGCGGGGACCGACGGCTACACCTTC.